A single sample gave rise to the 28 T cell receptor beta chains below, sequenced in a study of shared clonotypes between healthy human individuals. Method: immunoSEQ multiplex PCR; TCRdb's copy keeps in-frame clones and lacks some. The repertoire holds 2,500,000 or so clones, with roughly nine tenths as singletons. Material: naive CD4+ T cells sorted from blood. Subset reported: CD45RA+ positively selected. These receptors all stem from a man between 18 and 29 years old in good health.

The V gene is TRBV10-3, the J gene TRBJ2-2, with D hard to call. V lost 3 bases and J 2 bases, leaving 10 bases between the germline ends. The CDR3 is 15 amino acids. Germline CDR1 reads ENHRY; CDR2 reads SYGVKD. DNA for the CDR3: TGTGCCATCAGTGAACTGGAACCTAACACCGGGGAGCTGTTTTTT. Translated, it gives CAISELEPNTGELFF.

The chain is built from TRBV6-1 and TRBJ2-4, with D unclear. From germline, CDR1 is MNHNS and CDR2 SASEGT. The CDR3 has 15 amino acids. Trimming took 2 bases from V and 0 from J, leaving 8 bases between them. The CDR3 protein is CASSELSIAKNIQYF. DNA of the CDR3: TGTGCCAGCAGTGAACTAAGTATAGCCAAAAACATTCAGTACTTC.

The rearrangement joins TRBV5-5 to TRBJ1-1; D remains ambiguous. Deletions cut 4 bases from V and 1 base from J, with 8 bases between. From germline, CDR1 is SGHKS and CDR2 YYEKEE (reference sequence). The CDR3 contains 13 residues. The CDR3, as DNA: TGTGCCAGCAGCCACGACGGGAACACTGAAGCTTTCTTT. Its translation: CASSHDGNTEAFF.

The CDR3 sequence: CASSPIRGSGSYEQYF. The CDR3 DNA reads as TGTGCCAGCAGCCCTATTAGGGGGTCGGGAAGCTACGAGCAGTACTTC. The chain has TRBV11-2 and TRBJ2-7, with TRBD1 as a possible D gene (6 bases). The V gene's germline CDR1 is SGHAT and CDR2 FQNNGV. Trimming stripped 5 bases from V and 3 bases from J, with 20 bases between. The CDR3 totals 16 residues.

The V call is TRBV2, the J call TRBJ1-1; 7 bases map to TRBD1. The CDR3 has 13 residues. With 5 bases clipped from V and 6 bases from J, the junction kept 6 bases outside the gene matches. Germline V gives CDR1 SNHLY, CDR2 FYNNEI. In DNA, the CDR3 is TGTGCCAGCAGTAGCGACAGGGTCTCTGAAGCTTTCTTT. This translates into CASSSDRVSEAFF.

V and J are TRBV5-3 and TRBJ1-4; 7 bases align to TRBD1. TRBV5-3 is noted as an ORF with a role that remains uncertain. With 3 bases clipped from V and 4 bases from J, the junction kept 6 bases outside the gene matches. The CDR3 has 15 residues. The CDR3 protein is CARSSRGQNNEKLFF. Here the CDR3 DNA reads TGTGCCAGAAGCTCTCGGGGACAGAATAATGAAAAACTGTTTTTT.

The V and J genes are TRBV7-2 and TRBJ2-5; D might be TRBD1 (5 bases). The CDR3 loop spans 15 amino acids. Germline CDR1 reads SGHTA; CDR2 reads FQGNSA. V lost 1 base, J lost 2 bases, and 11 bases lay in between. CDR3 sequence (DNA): TGTGCCAGCAGCTTAGTAAGGGGCGGTCAAGAGACCCAGTACTTC. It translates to CASSLVRGGQETQYF.

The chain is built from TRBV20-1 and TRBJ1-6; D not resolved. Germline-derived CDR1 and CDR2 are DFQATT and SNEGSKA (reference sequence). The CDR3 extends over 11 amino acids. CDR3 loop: CSTELRGALHF. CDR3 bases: TGCAGCACAGAATTGAGAGGAGCCCTCCACTTT.

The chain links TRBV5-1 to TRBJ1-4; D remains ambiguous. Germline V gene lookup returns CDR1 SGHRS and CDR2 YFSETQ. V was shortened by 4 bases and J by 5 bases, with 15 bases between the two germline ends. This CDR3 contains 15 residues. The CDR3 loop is CASSLSGMGNEKLFF. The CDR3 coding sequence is TGCGCCAGCAGCCTGTCGGGGATGGGGAATGAAAAACTGTTTTTT.

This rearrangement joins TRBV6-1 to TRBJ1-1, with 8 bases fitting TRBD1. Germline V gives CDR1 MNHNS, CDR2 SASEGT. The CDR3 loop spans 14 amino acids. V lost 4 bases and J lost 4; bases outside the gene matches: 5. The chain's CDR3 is CASSAQGAVTEAFF. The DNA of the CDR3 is TGTGCCAGCAGTGCCCAGGGGGCCGTCACTGAAGCTTTCTTT.

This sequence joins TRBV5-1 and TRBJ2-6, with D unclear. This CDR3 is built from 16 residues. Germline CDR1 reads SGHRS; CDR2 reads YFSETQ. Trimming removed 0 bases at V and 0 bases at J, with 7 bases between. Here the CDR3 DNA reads TGCGCCAGCAGCTTGGCCTACAGCTCTGGGGCCAACGTCCTGACTTTC. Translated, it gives CASSLAYSSGANVLTF.

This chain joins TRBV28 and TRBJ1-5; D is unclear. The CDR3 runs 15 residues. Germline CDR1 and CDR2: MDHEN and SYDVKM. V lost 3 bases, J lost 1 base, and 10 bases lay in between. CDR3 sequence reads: CASSFFRESNQPQHF. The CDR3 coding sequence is TGTGCCAGCAGTTTTTTCAGAGAGAGCAATCAGCCCCAGCATTTT.

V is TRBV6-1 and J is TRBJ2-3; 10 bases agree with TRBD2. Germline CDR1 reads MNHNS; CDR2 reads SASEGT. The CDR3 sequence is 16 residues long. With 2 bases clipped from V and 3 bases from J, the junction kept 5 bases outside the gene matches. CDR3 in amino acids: CASSEWETSGTDTQYF. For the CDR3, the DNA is TGTGCCAGCAGTGAATGGGAGACTAGCGGGACAGATACGCAGTATTTT.

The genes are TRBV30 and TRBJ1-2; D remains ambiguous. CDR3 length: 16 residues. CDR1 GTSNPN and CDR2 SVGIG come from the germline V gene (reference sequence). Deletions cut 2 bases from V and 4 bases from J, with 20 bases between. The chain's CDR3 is CAWSHSSGAKGYGYTF. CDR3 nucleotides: TGTGCCTGGAGTCATTCGTCCGGAGCCAAAGGCTATGGCTACACCTTC.

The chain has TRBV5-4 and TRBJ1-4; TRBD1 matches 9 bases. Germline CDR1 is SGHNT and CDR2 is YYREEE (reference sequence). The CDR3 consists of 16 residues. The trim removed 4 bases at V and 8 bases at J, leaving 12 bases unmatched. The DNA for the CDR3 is TGTGCCAGCAGCCTTTACGAGGGACAGGGTAAAGAAAAACTGTTTTTT. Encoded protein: CASSLYEGQGKEKLFF.

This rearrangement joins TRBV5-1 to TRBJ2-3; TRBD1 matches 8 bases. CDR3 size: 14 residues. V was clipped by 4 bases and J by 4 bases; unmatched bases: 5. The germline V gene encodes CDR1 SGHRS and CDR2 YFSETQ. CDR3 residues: CASSETGAADTQYF. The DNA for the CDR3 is TGCGCCAGCAGCGAGACAGGGGCGGCAGATACGCAGTATTTT. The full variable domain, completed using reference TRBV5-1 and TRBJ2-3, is KAGVTQTPRYLIKTRGQQVTLSCSPISGHRSVSWYQQTPGQGLQFLFEYFSETQRNKGNFPGRFSGRQFSNSRSEMNVSTLELGDSALYLCASSETGAADTQYFGPGTRLTVL.

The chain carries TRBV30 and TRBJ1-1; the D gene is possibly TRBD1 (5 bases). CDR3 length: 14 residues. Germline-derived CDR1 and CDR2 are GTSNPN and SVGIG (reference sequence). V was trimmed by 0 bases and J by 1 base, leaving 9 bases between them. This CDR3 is CAWSVDIPNTEAFF. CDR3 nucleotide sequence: TGTGCCTGGAGTGTGGACATCCCGAACACTGAAGCTTTCTTT.

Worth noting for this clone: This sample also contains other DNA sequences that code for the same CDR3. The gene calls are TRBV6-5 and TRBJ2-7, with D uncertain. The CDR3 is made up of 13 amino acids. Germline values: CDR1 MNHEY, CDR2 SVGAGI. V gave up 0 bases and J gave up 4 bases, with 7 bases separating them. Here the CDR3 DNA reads TGTGCCAGCAGTTACTCGACCGGGTACGAGCAGTACTTC. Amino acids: CASSYSTGYEQYF.

CDR3 nucleotides: TGTGCCAGCCGGCAGTCGAACACCGGGGAGCTGTTTTTT. It translates to CASRQSNTGELFF. The chain carries TRBV9 and TRBJ2-2; D is undetermined. V lost 7 bases, J lost 0 bases, and 7 bases lay in between. CDR3 length: 13 residues. The germline CDR1 and CDR2 sequences are SGDLS and YYNGEE.

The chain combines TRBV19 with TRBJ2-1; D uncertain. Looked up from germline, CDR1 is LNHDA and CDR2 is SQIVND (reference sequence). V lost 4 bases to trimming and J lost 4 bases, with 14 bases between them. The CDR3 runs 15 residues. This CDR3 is CASSKGLGAYNEQFF. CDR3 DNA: TGTGCCAGTAGTAAAGGGTTGGGTGCTTACAATGAGCAGTTCTTC.

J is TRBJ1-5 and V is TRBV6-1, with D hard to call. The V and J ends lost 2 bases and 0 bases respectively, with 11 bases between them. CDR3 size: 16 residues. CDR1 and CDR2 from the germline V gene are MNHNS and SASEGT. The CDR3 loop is CASSESASYSNQPQHF. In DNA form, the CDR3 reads TGTGCCAGCAGTGAATCGGCGAGTTATAGCAATCAGCCCCAGCATTTT.

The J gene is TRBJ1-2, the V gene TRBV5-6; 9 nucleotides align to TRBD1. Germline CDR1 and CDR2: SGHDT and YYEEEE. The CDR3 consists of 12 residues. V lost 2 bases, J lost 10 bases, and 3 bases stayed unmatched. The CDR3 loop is CASSLDRGVYTF. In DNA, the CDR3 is TGTGCCAGCAGCTTAGACAGGGGGGTCTACACCTTC. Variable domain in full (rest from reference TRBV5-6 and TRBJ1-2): DAGVTQSPTHLIKTRGQQVTLRCSPKSGHDTVSWYQQALGQGPQFIFQYYEEEERQRGNFPDRFSGHQFPNYSSELNVNALLLGDSALYLCASSLDRGVYTFGSGTRLTVV.

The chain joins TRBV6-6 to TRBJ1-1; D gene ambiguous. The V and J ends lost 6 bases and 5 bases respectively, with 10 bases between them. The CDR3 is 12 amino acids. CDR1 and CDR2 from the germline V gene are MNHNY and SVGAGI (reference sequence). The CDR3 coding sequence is TGTGCCAGCAGGCGGCCGGGAACTGAAGCTTTCTTT. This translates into CASRRPGTEAFF.

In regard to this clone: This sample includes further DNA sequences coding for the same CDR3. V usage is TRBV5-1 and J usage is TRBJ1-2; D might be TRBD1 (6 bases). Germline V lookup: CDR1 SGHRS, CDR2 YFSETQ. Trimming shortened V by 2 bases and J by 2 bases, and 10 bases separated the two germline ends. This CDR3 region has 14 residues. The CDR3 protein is CASSFETGNYGYTF. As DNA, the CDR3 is TGCGCCAGCAGCTTCGAAACAGGGAACTATGGCTACACCTTC.

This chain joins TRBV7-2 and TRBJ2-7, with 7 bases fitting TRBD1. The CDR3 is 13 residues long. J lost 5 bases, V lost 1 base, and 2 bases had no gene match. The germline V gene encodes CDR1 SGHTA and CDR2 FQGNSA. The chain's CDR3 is CASSLDRGDEQYF. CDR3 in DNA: TGTGCCAGCAGCTTAGACAGGGGAGACGAGCAGTACTTC.

CDR3 protein: CASSYQGAGSEKLFF. The CDR3 coding sequence is TGTGCCAGCAGCTACCAGGGGGCGGGAAGTGAAAAACTGTTTTTT. This chain uses TRBV7-9 with TRBJ1-4; 8 bases agree with TRBD1. Germline CDR1 is SEHNR and CDR2 is FQNEAQ (reference sequence). The length of the CDR3 is 15 residues. Trimming took 4 bases from V and 7 from J; bases not matched to a gene: 8.

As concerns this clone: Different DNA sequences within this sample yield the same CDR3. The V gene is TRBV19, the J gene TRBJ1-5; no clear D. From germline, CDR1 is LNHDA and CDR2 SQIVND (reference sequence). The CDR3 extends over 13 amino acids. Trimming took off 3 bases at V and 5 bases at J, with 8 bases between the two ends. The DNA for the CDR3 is TGTGCCAGTAGTATCCAGGCGGATCAGCCCCAGCATTTT. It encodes CASSIQADQPQHF. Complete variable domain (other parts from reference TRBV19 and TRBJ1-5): DGGITQSPKYLFRKEGQNVTLSCEQNLNHDAMYWYRQDPGQGLRLIYYSQIVNDFQKGDIAEGYSVSREKKESFPLTVTSAQKNPTAFYLCASSIQADQPQHFGDGTRLSIL.

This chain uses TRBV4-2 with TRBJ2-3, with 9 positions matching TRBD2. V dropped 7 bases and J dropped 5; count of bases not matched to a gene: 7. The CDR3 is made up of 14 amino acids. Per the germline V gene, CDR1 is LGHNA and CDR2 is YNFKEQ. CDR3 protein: CASNGGGAVDTQYF. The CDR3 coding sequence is TGTGCCAGCAATGGCGGGGGGGCGGTAGATACGCAGTATTTT.